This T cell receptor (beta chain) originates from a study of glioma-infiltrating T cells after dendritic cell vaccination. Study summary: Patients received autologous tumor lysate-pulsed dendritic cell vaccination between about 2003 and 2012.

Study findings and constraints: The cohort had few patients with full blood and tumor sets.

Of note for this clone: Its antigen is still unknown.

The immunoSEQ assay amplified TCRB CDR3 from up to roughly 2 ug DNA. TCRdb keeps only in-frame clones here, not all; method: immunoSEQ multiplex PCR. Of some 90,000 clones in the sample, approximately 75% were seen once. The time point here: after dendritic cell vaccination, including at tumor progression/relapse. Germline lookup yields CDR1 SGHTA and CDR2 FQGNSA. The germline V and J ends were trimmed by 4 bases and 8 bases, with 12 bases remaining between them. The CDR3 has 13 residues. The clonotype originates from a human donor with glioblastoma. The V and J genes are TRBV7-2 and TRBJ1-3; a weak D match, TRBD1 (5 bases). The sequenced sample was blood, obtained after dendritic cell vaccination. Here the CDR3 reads CASSSGPGDTIYF. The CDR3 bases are TGTGCCAGCAGCTCGGGACCGGGGGACACCATATATTTT.